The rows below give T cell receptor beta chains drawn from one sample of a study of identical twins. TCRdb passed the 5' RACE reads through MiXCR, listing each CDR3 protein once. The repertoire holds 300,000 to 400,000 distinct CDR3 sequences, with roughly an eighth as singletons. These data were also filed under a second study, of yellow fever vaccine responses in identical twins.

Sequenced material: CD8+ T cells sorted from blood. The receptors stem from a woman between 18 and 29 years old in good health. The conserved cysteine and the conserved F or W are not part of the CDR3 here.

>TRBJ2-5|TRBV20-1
SARDWTEETQY
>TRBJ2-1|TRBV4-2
ASSLPTSAGGLNEQF
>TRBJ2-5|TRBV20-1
SASPTGGVGETQY
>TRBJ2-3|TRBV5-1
ASSLILRDTRLGDTQY
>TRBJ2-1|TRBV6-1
ASSERSWGIVNNEQF
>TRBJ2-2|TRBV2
ASSLPRTGNTGELF
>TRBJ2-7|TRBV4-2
ASSQDRTNVYEQY
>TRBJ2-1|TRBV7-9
ASSLYVGTEQF
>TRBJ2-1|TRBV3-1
ASSHTSGYNEQF
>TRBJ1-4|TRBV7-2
ASSRQGATNEKLF
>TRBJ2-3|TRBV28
ASSLDSSSTDTQY
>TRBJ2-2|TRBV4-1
ASSQGAGAGELF
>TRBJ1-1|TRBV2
ASTEREMNTEAF
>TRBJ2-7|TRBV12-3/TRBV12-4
ASSFGEQSYEQY
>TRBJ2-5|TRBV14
ASSQDPSDQY
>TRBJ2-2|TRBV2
ASQPFYGSNTGELF
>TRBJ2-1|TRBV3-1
ASSSNARVLPFLDNEQF
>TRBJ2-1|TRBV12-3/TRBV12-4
ASSLGAGTRNEQF
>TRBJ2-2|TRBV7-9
ASSLTSSRTAGELF
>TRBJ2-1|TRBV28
ASSLGNYNEQF
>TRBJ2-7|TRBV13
ASSPSGLAGGPYEQY
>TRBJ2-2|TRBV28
ASRPLLDWNTGELF
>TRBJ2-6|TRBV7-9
ASSSGNSGANVLT
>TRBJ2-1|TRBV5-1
ASSLWASGRGDEQF
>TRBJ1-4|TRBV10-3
AISESATGNEKLF
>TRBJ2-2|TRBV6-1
ASSEVYDTGELF
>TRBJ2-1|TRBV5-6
ASSPKLQDSSYNEQF
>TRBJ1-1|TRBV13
ASSLRYTEAF
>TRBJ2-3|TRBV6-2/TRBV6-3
ASSLRGLGAQY
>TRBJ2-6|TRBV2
ASCGQNSGANVLT
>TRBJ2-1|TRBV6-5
ASSYSSPYNEQF
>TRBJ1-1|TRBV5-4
ASSSPSGGTEAF
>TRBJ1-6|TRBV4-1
ASSLANSPLH
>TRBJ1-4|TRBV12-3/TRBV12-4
ASSLGDGNEKLF
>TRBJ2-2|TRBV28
ASKLAYPGELF
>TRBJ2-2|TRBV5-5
ASSLESRGGWTGELF
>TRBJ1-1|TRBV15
ATSRDLVDEAF
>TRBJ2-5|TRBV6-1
ASSPSSGRGETQY
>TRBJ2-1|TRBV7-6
ASSGQPGLAGDRSYNEQF
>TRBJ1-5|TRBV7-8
ASTQRRDRGGNQPQH
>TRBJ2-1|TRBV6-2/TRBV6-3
ASSYSRSGAALSSYNEQF
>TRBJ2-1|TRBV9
ASSGLGGRSSYNEQF
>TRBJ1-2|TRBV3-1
ASSTTGEAIRGYT
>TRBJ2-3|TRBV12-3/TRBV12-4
ASTPREAGTDTQY
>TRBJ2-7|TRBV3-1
ASSPGTGTYEQY
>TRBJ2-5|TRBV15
ATSATGGKETQY
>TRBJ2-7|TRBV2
ATSEVAGAQLFQQY
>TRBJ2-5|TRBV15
ATTPGGQETQY
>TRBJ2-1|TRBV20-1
SARELAGSYNEQF
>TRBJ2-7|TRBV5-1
ASSLEAGAQDEQY
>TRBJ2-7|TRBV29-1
SARDSSYEQY
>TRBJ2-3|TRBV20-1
SARVLAGATSTDTQY
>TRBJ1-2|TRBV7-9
ASSFLGRDGYT